This is a list of T cell receptor beta chains from one sample in a study of T cell responses to AZD1222 COVID-19 vaccine. Clones were read by immunoSEQ multiplex PCR, and TCRdb kept only the in-frame ones, dropping some. In the table there are approximately 100,000 clones, roughly 91% of which are singletons. The sample here was peripheral blood, taken 28 days after the second AZD1222 dose. The receptor set was obtained from an adult who received the AZD1222 COVID-19 vaccine. The CDR3 runs from the conserved cysteine through the conserved F or W.

>TRBV6-5|16
CASSYVGGRKALGAFF
>TRBV6-2/TRBV6-3|13
CASSRGTNYGYTF
>TRBV5-1|14
CASSFGDNHNEQFF
>TRBV2|13
CATLQSSYNEQFF
>TRBV19|18
CASSIEDFTDRAPYEQYF
>TRBV9|16
CASSPRRFSGANVLTF
>TRBV19|16
CASRSPLGRTNYGYTF
>TRBV5-1|14
CASSWTGGEETQYF
>TRBV5-1|15
CASSHRQGAGNTIYF
>TRBV7-8|15
CASSPRTGNSYEQYF
>TRBV29-1|13
CSVASSYNSPLHF
>TRBV25-1|13
CASSGVFSYEQYF
>TRBV3-1/TRBV3-2|17
CASSQAPGAGDYNEQFF
>TRBV7-3|16
CASSSGLAGGSGTQYF
>TRBV7-3|14
CASSPPDRTGELFF
>TRBV18|15
CASSPGQAGYYGYTF
>TRBV19|13
CASMGQTHQPQHF
>TRBV27|13
CASGGGPQTEAFF
>TRBV30|13
CAWMENRAGEQYF
>TRBV6-2/TRBV6-3|17
CASSLGLAGGSQETQYF
>TRBV7-2|16
CASSLPADRSSYEQYF
>TRBV30|12
CAWSLSSDTQYF
>TRBV9|16
CASSVVPGEYNSPLHF
>TRBV5-1|15
CASSVGQGAQYGYTF
>TRBV6-2/TRBV6-3|15
CASSYADRIYNEQFF
>TRBV3-1/TRBV3-2|19
CASSQGLRQGAYSNQPQHF
>TRBV7-3|14
CASSSDRVGTEAFF
>TRBV2|15
CASSGLGRSSYEQYF
>TRBV5-1|15
CASSLAIGNRHEQYF
>TRBV7-2|16
CASSLGSGTGAYEQYF
>TRBV11-3|14
CASSRGDRGHEQYF
>TRBV5-5|13
CASSEGIQETQYF
>TRBV7-3|15
CASASGGPTYNEQFF
>TRBV3-1/TRBV3-2|13
CASSPSGSYEQYF
>TRBV4-1|14
CASSQDRGSYEQYF
>TRBV6-1|13
CASSEFPGSPLHF
>TRBV6-5|15
CASRRDRVSGNTIYF
>TRBV7-9|13
CASSLVGDYGYTF
>TRBV5-1|16
CASSFPTGGRNGELFF
>TRBV7-6|15
CASSLAAPPTEKLFF
>TRBV6-2/TRBV6-3|12
CASSHTGYEQYF